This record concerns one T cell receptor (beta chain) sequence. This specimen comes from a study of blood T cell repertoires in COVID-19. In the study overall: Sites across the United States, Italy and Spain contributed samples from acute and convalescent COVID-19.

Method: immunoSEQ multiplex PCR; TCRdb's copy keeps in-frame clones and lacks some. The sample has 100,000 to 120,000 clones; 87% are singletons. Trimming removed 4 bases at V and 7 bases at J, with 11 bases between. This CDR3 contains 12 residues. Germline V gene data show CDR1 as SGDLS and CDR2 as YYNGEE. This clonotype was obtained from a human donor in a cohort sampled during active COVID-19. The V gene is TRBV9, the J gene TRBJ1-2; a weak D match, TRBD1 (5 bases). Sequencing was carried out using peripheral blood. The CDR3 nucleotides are TGTGCCAGCAGCTTCGGGGGAGTTGGCTACACCTTC. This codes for CASSFGGVGYTF.